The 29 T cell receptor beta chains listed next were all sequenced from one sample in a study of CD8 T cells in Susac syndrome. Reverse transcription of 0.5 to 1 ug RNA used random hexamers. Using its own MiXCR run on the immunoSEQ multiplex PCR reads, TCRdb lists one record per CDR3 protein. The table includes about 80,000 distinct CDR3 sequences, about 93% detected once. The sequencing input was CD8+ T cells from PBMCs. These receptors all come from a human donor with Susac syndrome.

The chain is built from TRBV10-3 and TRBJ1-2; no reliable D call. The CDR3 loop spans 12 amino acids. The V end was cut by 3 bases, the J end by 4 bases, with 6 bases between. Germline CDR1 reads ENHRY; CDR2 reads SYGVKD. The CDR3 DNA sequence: TGTGCCATCAGTGAAACAGTCTATGGCTACACCTTC. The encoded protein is CAISETVYGYTF.

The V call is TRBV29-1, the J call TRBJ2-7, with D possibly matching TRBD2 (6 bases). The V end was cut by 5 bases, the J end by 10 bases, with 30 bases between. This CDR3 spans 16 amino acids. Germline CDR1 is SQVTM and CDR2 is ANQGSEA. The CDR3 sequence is CSVYPPYPEGGRSQYF. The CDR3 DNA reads TGCAGCGTTTATCCCCCCTACCCGGAGGGAGGAAGGTCCCAGTACTTC.

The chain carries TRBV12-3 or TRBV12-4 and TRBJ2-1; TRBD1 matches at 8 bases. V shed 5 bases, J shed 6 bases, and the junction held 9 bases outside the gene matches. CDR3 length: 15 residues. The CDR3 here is CASSPQTGVGNEQFF. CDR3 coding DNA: TGTGCCAGCAGTCCCCAGACAGGGGTGGGCAATGAGCAGTTCTTC.

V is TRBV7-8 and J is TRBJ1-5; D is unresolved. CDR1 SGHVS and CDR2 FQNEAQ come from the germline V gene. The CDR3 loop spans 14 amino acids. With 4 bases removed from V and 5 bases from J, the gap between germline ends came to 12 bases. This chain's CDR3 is CASSSKAEHQPQHF. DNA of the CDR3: TGTGCCAGCAGCTCTAAAGCCGAACATCAGCCCCAGCATTTT.

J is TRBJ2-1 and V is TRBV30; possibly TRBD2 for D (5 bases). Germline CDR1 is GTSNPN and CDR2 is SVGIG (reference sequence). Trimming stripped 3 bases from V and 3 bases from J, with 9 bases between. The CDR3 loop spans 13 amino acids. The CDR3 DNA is TGTGCCTGGAGCCGCGGACTCTACAATGAGCAGTTCTTC. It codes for CAWSRGLYNEQFF.

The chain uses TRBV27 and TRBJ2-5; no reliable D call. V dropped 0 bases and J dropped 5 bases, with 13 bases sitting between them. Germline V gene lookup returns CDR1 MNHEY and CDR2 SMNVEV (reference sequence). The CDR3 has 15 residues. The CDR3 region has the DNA TGTGCCAGCAGTTTATCGCAGCCATTCGGGGAGACCCAGTACTTC. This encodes CASSLSQPFGETQYF.

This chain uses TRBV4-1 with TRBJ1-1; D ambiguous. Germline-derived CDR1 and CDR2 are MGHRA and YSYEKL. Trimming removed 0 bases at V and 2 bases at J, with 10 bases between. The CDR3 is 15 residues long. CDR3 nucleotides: TGCGCCAGCAGCCAAGACACGGTCCCCAACACTGAAGCTTTCTTT. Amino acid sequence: CASSQDTVPNTEAFF.

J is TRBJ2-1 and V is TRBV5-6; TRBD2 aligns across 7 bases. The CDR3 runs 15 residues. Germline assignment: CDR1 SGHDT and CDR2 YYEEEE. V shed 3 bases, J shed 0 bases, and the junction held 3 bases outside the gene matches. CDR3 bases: TGTGCCAGCAGCTCCCGGGACTACTCCTACAATGAGCAGTTCTTC. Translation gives CASSSRDYSYNEQFF.

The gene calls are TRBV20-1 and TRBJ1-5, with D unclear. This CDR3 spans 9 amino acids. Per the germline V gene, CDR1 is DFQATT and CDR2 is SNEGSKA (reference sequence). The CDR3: CRFVEPQHF. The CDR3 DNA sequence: TGCAGATTCGTTGAGCCCCAGCATTTT.

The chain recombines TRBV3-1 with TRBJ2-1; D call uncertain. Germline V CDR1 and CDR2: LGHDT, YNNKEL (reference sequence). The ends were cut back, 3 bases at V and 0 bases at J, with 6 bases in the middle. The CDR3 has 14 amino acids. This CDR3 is CASSQTVSYNEQFF. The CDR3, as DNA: TGTGCCAGCAGCCAGACGGTCTCCTACAATGAGCAGTTCTTC.

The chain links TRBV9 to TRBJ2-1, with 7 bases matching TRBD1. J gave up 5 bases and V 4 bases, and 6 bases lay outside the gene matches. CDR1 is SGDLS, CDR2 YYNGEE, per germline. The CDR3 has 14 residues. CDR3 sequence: CASSITGDNNEQFF. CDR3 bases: TGTGCCAGCAGCATTACAGGGGACAACAATGAGCAGTTCTTC.

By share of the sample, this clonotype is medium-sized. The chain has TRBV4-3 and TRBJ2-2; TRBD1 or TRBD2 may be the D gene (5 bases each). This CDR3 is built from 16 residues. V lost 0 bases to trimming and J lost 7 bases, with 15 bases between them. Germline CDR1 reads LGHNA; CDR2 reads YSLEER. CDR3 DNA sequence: TGCGCCAGCAGCCAAGACCCCCTCGGGGCTGGCGGGGAGCTGTTTTTT. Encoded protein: CASSQDPLGAGGELFF.

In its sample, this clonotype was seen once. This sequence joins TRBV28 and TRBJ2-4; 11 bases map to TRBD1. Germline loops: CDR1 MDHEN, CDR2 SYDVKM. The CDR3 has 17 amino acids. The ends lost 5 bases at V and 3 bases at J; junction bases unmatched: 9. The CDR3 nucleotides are TGTGCCAGCAGTACCCGAGGACAGGGGGCGAGCAAAAACATTCAGTACTTC. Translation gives CASSTRGQGASKNIQYF.

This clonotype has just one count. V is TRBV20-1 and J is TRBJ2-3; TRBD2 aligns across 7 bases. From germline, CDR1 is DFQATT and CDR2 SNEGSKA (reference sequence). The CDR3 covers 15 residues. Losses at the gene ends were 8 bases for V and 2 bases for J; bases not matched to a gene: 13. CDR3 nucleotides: TGCAGTCATAGGGAGGGTGGGAGTGCCACAGATACGCAGTATTTT. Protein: CSHREGGSATDTQYF.

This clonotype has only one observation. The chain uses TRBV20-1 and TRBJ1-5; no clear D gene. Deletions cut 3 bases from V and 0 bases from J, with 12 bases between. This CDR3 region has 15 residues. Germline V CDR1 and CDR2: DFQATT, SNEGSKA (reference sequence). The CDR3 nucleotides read TGCAGTGCTAGTAGTCAGGAGGATAGCAATCAGCCCCAGCATTTT. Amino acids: CSASSQEDSNQPQHF.

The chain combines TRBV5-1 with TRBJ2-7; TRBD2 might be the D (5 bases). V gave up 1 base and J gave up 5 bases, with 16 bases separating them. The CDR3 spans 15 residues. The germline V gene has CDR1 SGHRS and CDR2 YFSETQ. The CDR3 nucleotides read TGCGCCAGCAGCTTGATGGCCACTGGTAGCGACGAGCAGTACTTC. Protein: CASSLMATGSDEQYF.

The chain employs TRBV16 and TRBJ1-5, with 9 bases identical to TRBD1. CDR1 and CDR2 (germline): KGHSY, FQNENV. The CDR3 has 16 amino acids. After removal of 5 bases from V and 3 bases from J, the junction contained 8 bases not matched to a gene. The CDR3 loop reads CASSYDGTGPNQPQHF. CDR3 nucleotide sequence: TGTGCCAGCAGCTACGACGGGACAGGGCCCAATCAGCCCCAGCATTTT.

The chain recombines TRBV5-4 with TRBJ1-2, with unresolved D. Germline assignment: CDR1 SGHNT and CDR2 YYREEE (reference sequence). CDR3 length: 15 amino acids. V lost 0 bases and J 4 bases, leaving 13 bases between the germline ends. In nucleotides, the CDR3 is TGTGCCAGCAGCTTGGATAAGGGCTACTCCTATGGCTACACCTTC. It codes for CASSLDKGYSYGYTF.

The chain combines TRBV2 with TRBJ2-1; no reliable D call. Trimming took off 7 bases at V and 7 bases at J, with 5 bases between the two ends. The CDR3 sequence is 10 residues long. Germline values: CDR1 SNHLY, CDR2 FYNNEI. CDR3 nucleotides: TGTGCCAGCACTAGAAATGAGCAGTTCTTC. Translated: CASTRNEQFF.

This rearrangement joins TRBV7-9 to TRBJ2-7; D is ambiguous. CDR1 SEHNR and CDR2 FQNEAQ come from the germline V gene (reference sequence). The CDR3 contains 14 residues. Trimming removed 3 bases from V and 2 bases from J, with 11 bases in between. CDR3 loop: CASSLASRAYEQYF. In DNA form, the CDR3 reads TGTGCCAGCAGCTTGGCCAGCCGGGCCTACGAGCAGTACTTC.

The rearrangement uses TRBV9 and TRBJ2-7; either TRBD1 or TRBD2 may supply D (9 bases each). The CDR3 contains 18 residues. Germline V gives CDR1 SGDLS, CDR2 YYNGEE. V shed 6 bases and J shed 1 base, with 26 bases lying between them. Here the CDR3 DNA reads TGTGCCAGCAACCGAGCGGGACAGGGACTAGCTGAGTCCTACGAGCAGTACTTC. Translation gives CASNRAGQGLAESYEQYF.

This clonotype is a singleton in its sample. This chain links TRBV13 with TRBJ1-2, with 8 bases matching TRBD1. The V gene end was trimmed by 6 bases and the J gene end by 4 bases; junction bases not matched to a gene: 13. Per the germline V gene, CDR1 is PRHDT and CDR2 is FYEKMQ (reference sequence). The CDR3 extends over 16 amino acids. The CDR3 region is CASRPAAGQGGYGYTF. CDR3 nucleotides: TGTGCCAGCAGACCCGCAGCTGGACAGGGAGGCTATGGCTACACCTTC. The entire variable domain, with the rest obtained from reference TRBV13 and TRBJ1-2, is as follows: AAGVIQSPRHLIKEKRETATLKCYPIPRHDTVYWYQQGPGQDPQFLISFYEKMQSDKGSIPDRFSAQQFSDYHSELNMSSLELGDSALYFCASRPAAGQGGYGYTFGSGTRLTVV.

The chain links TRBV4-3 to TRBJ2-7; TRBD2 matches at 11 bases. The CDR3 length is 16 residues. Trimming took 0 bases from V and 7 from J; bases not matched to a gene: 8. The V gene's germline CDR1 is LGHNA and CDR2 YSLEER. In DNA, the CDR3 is TGCGCCAGCAGCCAAGAAAGTCTAGGACTAGCGGGTGAGCAGTACTTC. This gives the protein CASSQESLGLAGEQYF.

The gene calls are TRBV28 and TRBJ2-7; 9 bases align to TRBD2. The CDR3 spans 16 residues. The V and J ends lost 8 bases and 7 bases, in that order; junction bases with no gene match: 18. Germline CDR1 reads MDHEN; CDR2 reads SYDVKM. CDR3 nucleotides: TGTGCCAGCTCATTGGTAGGGGAGCGGGGGGAAGGTGAGCAGTACTTC. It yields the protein CASSLVGERGEGEQYF.

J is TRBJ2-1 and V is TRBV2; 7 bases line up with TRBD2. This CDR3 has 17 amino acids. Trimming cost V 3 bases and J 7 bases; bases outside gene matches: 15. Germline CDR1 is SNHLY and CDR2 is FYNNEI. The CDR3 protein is CASSETLWGGGRNEQFF. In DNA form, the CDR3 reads TGTGCCAGCAGTGAGACCCTTTGGGGGGGAGGGAGGAATGAGCAGTTCTTC.

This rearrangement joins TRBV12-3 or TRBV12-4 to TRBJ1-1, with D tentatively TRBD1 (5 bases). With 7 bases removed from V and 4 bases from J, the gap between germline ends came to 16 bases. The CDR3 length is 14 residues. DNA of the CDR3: TGTGCCAGCACCCCCGGCGGGGGAATCACTGAAGCTTTCTTT. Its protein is CASTPGGGITEAFF.

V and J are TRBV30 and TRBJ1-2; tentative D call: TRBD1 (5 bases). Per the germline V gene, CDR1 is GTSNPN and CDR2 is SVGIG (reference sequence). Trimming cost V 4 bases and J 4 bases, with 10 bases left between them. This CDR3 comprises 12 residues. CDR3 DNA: TGTGCCTGGACGGTGACAGCCTATGGCTACACCTTC. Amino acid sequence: CAWTVTAYGYTF.

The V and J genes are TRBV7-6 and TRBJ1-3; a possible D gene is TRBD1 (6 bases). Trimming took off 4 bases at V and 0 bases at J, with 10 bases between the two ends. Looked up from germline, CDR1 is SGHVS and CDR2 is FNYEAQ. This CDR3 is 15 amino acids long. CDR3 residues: CASSSRDNSGNTIYF. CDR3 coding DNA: TGTGCCAGCAGCTCCCGGGACAACTCTGGAAACACCATATATTTT. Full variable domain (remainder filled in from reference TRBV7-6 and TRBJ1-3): GAGVSQSPRYKVTKRGQDVALRCDPISGHVSLYWYRQALGQGPEFLTYFNYEAQQDKSGLPNDRFSAERPEGSISTLTIQRTEQRDSAMYRCASSSRDNSGNTIYFGEGSWLTVV.

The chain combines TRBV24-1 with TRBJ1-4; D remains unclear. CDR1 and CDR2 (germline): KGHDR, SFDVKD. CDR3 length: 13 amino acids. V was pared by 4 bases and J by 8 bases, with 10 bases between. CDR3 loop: CATSEVGNEKLFF. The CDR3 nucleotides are TGTGCCACCAGTGAGGTCGGGAACGAAAAACTGTTTTTT.